This T cell receptor (beta chain) was identified during a study of T cell responses to AZD1222 COVID-19 vaccine. Concerning this clone itself: As yet, its antigen is unknown.

Study-wide findings and caveats: Increases in Spike-specific TCR breadth and depth were seen after two AZD1222 doses. Per reports, nearly half of all spike-specific TCRs target regions that are unmutated in variants. Just a handful of people given AZD1222 tested seropositive at baseline. The donor group comprised mostly white British people and more females; the analysis possibly underestimated clonal diversity.

The length of the CDR3 is 17 residues. CDR1 is MGHRA, CDR2 YSYEKL, per germline. The V and J ends lost 3 bases and 9 bases respectively, with 24 bases between them. The table came from immunoSEQ multiplex PCR; TCRdb's copy has only in-frame clones and leaves some out. This sample has under 150,000 clones; about 89% occur once, and the top ten carry less than 3.5%. This chain connects TRBV4-1 to TRBJ2-1; D possibly corresponds to TRBD1 (6 bases). Sequenced material: peripheral blood, taken on day 0 of MenACWY control vaccination. This receptor was identified in an adult in good health. The CDR3 reads CASSQGLNLGAKGEQFF. For the CDR3, the DNA is TGCGCCAGCAGCCAGGGTTTGAACTTGGGGGCTAAGGGTGAGCAGTTCTTC.